Sequencing of this T cell receptor beta chain was carried out in a study of shared clonotypes between healthy human individuals. This clone has just a few counts. The antigen remains undetermined. The data were produced by immunoSEQ multiplex PCR, yet TCRdb's version contains in-frame clones alone and is incomplete. Of about a million clones in the sample, roughly 80% are singletons; the top ten hold approximately 0.9%. Study-level findings and limits: It was the non-shared clonotypes that had lower generation probabilities than clonotypes shared by all four donors. Roughly 4.7% was the fraction of naive CD4 clonotypes found shared across several donors.

Sequencing used memory CD4+ T cells from PBMCs. Regarding subset: CD45RA-negative fraction. The source of this sequence is a man between 18 and 29 years old in good health. Some clones in this sample may be carry-over from other donors' samples.

This CDR3 is CASSLGITGGSGYQETQYF. In nucleotides, the CDR3 is TGCGCCAGCAGCTTGGGTATCACGGGCGGGTCAGGATACCAAGAGACCCAGTACTTC. This sequence joins TRBV5-1 and TRBJ2-5, with a possible D match to TRBD2 (5 bases). CDR1 and CDR2 from the germline V gene are SGHRS and YFSETQ. The CDR3 contains 19 residues. Trimming took off 0 bases at V and 0 bases at J, with 21 bases between the two ends.